The clone carrying this T cell receptor (beta chain) was counted a few times. The junction and the germline gene differ at one end; a read error may be behind it. Each cDNA molecule in the library carried unique molecular identifiers. One entry per CDR3 protein, called by TCRdb with MiXCR from the RACE reads. The table shows about 110,000 distinct CDR3 sequences, with approximately 12% occurring only once. Time point given: pre-sensitization, week 0. Treatment meaning: therapeutic diphenylcyclopropenone sensitization with weekly scalp DPC. These data belong to a study of human T cells and chemical hapten exposure. The TCR was taken from a woman between 45 and 65 years old with alopecia areata. Some clones in this sample may be carry-over from other donors' samples. This specimen was whole blood, taken in connection with sensitization to the hapten diphenylcyclopropenone (DPC).

The CDR3 DNA is TGTGCCAGCAGTACATCTAGCGGGGGTCCTAGACAATTC. It yields the protein CASSTSSGGPRQF. The chain uses TRBV28 and TRBJ2-7; 10 bases are a match to TRBD2. The CDR3 extends over 13 amino acids. Germline V lookup: CDR1 MDHEN, CDR2 SYDVKM. Full variable domain (remainder filled in from reference TRBV28 and TRBJ2-7): DVKVTQSSRYLVKRTGEKVFLECVQDMDHENMFWYRQDPGLGLRLIYFSYDVKMKEKGDIPEGYSVSREKKERFSLILESASTNQTSMYLCASSTSSGGPRQFGPGTRLTVT.